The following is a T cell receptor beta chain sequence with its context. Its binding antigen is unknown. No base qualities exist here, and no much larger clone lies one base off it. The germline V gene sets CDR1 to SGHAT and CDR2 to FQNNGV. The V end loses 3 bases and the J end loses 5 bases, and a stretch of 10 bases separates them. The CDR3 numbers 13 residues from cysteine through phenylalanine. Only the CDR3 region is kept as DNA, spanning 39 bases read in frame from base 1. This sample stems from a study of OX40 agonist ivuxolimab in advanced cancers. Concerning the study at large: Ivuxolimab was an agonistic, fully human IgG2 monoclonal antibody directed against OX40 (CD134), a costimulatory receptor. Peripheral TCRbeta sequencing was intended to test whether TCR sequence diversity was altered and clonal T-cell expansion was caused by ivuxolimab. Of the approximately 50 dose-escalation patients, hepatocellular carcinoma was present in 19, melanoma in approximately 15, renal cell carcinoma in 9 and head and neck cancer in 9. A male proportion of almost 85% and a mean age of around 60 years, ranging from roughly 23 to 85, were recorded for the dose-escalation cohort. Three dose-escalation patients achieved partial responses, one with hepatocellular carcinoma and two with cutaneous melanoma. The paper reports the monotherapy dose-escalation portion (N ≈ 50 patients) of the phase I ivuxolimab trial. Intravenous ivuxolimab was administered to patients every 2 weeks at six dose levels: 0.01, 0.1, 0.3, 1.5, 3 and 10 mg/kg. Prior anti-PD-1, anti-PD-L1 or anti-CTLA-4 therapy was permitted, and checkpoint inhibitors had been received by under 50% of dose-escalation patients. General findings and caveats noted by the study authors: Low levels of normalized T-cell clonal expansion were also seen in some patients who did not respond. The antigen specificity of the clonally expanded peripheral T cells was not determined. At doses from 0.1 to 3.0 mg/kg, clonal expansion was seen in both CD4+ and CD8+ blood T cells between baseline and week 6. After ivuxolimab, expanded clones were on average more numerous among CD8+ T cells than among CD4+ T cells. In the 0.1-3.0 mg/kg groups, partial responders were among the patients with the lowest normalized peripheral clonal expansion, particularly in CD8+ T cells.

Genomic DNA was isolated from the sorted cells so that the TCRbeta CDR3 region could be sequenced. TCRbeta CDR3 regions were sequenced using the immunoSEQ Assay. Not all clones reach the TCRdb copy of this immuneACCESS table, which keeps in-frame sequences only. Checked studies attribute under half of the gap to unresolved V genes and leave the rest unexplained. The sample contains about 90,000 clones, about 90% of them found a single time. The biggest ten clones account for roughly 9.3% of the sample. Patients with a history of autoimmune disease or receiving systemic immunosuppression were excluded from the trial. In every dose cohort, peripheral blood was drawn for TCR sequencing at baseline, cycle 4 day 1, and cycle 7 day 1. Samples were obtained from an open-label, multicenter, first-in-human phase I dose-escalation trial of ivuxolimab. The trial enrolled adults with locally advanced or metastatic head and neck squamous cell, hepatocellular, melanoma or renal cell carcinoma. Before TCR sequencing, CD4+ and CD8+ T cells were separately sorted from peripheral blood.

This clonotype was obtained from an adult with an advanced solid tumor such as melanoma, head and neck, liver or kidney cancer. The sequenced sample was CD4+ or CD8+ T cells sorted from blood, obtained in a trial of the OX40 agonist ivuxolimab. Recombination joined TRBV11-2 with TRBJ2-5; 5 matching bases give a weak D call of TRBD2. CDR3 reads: CASSFRGVETQYF. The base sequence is TGTGCCAGCAGCTTCCGGGGAGTGGAGACCCAGTACTTC.